The clone carrying this T cell receptor (beta chain) has ten or more counts. Flow cytometry had shown expanded CD8+CD57+ cells in the patients chosen for sequencing. At the time of blood sampling, patients had not yet received any therapy. Genomic DNA, serving as template, underwent TCR beta VDJ and CDR3 profiling. Via MiXCR, TCRdb re-called the reads, giving one row per CDR3 protein. The top ten hold more than 40% of the sample, which has roughly 200,000 distinct CDR3 sequences, nearly 65% seen once. The sample belongs to a study of CD8+CD57+ T cells in acquired aplastic anemia. The CDR3 length is 15 residues. Germline lookup yields CDR1 SEHNR and CDR2 FQNEAQ (reference sequence). V was pared by 6 bases and J by 6 bases, with 15 bases between.

This chain connects TRBV7-9 to TRBJ1-6; D might be TRBD1 (6 bases). The specimen was sorted CD4+, CD8+, or CD8+CD57+ T cells (not recorded which) from PBMCs. The sequence was collected from a human donor with aplastic anemia. The CDR3 sequence is CASSPRGLANSPLHF. CDR3 coding DNA: TGTGCCAGCAGTCCCAGGGGTCTGGCTAATTCACCCCTCCACTTT. The complete variable domain, with remaining parts taken from reference TRBV7-9 and TRBJ1-6, reads DTGVSQNPRHKITKRGQNVTFRCDPISEHNRLYWYRQTLGQGPEFLTYFQNEAQLEKSRLLSDRFSAERPKGSFSTLEIQRTEQGDSAMYLCASSPRGLANSPLHFGNGTRLTVT.